A single sample is the source of the 12 T cell receptor beta chains below, sequenced in a study of cytomegalovirus exposure and HLA in healthy donors. The protocol was immunoSEQ multiplex PCR, while the TCRdb copy is restricted to in-frame clones and leaves out a portion. Among about 68,000 clones, 90% to 95% were seen once, and the ten largest hold about 3%. Specimen: PBMCs. These receptors were taken from a man aged 18 to 29 in good health and CMV-seronegative.

The rearrangement links TRBV6-6 to TRBJ2-7; weak D call: TRBD2 (6 bases). The germline V and J ends were trimmed by 0 bases and 7 bases, with 16 bases remaining between them. The germline V gene encodes CDR1 MNHNY and CDR2 SVGAGI (reference sequence). CDR3 length: 15 residues. The CDR3 loop reads CASSYSIWQGGEQYF. The DNA for the CDR3 is TGTGCCAGCAGTTACTCGATCTGGCAGGGAGGAGAGCAGTACTTC.

The chain carries TRBV30 and TRBJ2-1, with TRBD2 identical over 13 bases. Germline V gives CDR1 GTSNPN, CDR2 SVGIG (reference sequence). The V and J ends lost 4 bases and 0 bases, in that order; junction bases with no gene match: 9. CDR3 length: 18 residues. The CDR3 here is CAWKRRLAGGNSYNEQFF. As DNA, the CDR3 is TGTGCCTGGAAAAGGCGACTAGCGGGAGGAAACTCCTACAATGAGCAGTTCTTC.

This clone has a single count. This CDR3 reads CASSHSRGESSGNTIYF. The DNA for the CDR3 is TGCGCCAGCAGCCATAGCAGGGGCGAAAGCTCTGGAAACACCATATATTTT. The chain recombines TRBV4-3 with TRBJ1-3, with D possibly matching TRBD1 (6 bases). In germline, CDR1 is LGHNA, CDR2 YSLEER. This CDR3 is built from 17 residues. V shed 3 bases and J shed 0 bases, with 15 bases lying between them.

This chain uses TRBV27 with TRBJ2-1; TRBD2 agrees at 11 bases. The germline CDR1 and CDR2 sequences are MNHEY and SMNVEV (reference sequence). J was trimmed by 3 bases and V by 5 bases; bases with no gene match: 6. This CDR3 has 16 amino acids. CDR3 sequence (DNA): TGTGCCAGCAGTCCTCTAGCGGGGGGCCTCTACAATGAGCAGTTCTTC. Protein: CASSPLAGGLYNEQFF.

This rearrangement joins TRBV2 to TRBJ2-7; TRBD1 is a possible D gene (6 bases). Germline V gene sequence: CDR1 SNHLY, CDR2 FYNNEI. V was cut by 6 bases and J by 0 bases, with 15 bases left in between. The CDR3 loop spans 15 amino acids. CDR3 sequence (DNA): TGTGCCAGCAGGAACCGGGACAAAAACTCCTACGAGCAGTACTTC. It translates to CASRNRDKNSYEQYF.

The V gene is TRBV4-2, the J gene TRBJ1-2, with 8 nucleotides matching TRBD1. This CDR3 region has 18 residues. Looked up from germline, CDR1 is LGHNA and CDR2 is YNFKEQ. V lost 0 bases and J lost 3; bases outside the gene matches: 12. DNA for the CDR3: TGTGCCAGCAGCCAAGATGGGGGGGACAGGCTGCGGGACTATGGCTACACCTTC. Translated: CASSQDGGDRLRDYGYTF.

The chain joins TRBV6-6 to TRBJ1-4, with 8 bases lining up with TRBD1. The CDR3 runs to 16 residues. In germline, CDR1 is MNHNY, CDR2 SVGAGI (reference sequence). V was clipped by 6 bases and J by 8 bases; unmatched bases: 14. In nucleotides, the CDR3 is TGTGCCAGCAGCCCCTCTAACAGGGGGGGTGGCGAAAAACTGTTTTTT. It translates to CASSPSNRGGGEKLFF.

J is TRBJ1-5 and V is TRBV28; 10 positions agree with TRBD1. CDR3 size: 15 residues. V dropped 4 bases and J dropped 5; count of bases not matched to a gene: 5. From germline, CDR1 is MDHEN and CDR2 SYDVKM. The CDR3 sequence is CASSSPGTGDQPQHF. In DNA form, the CDR3 reads TGTGCCAGCAGTTCACCCGGGACAGGGGATCAGCCCCAGCATTTT.

The rearrangement links TRBV9 to TRBJ2-5; TRBD1 might be the D (6 bases). CDR3 length: 15 residues. From germline, CDR1 is SGDLS and CDR2 YYNGEE. V shed 6 bases and J shed 2 bases, with 17 bases lying between them. The CDR3 is CASNEDGTTQETQYF. CDR3 DNA: TGTGCCAGCAACGAAGATGGGACAACACAAGAGACCCAGTACTTC.

The DNA for the CDR3 is TGTGCCAGCAGTATGGCTTGGAATGAGCAGTTCTTC. This codes for CASSMAWNEQFF. The chain is built from TRBV28 and TRBJ2-1; D ambiguous. Germline CDR1 reads MDHEN; CDR2 reads SYDVKM. This CDR3 is built from 12 residues. Trimming shortened V by 5 bases and J by 7 bases, and 9 bases separated the two germline ends.

This chain's CDR3 is CASKSDRGYNEQFF. The CDR3 DNA reads as TGTGCCAGCAAATCGGACAGGGGGTACAATGAGCAGTTCTTC. This sequence joins TRBV7-9 and TRBJ2-1; TRBD1 agrees at 10 bases. The V segment lost 7 bases and the J segment 4 bases; nucleotides outside the gene matches: 4. The CDR3 sequence is 14 residues long. Germline CDR1 SEHNR, CDR2 FQNEAQ (reference sequence).

The chain recombines TRBV5-4 with TRBJ1-1, with TRBD1 matching over 9 bases. Germline CDR1 is SGHNT and CDR2 is YYREEE (reference sequence). Trimming took 2 bases from V and 5 from J; bases not matched to a gene: 4. CDR3 length equals 14 residues. The CDR3 sequence: CASSLQGAGTEAFF. Written as DNA, the CDR3 is TGTGCCAGCAGCTTACAGGGGGCTGGTACTGAAGCTTTCTTT.